This T cell receptor (beta chain) was sequenced for a study of T cell responses to AZD1222 COVID-19 vaccine. Timing groups of about 4 and about 12 weeks for second doses were pooled. Regarding this clone: What it binds is not known.

Profiled with immunoSEQ multiplex PCR; TCRdb holds only in-frame clones, not every one. The sample contains 100,000 to 150,000 clones, approximately 85% of which appear only once. Germline CDR1 and CDR2: MNHEY and SVGAGI. The V end lost 8 bases, the J end lost 3 bases, and 17 bases lay between the germline ends. The length of the CDR3 is 15 residues. Study-wide points: Donors in the cohort were predominantly white British and more often female, and clonal diversity was possibly underestimated. Only a handful of AZD1222 recipients, more than 5 in all, had baseline seropositivity.

The chain employs TRBV6-5 and TRBJ1-5; tentative D call: TRBD1 (6 bases). The clonotype comes from an adult who received the AZD1222 COVID-19 vaccine. The sample here was peripheral blood, taken 28 days after the second AZD1222 dose. CDR3 nucleotide sequence: TGTGCCAGCTCCCGGGACGACAGGTACAATCAGCCCCAGCATTTT. Protein sequence: CASSRDDRYNQPQHF.